This entry lists 14 T cell receptor beta chains sequenced from one sample in a study of cytomegalovirus exposure and HLA in healthy donors. Generated by immunoSEQ multiplex PCR, the TCRdb table keeps only in-frame clones and is missing some. Found here are about 74,000 clones, 90% to 95% of them singletons; the top ten hold roughly 1.6%. Material for sequencing was PBMCs. The source of these receptors is a man aged 18 to 30 in good health and CMV-seropositive.

The V gene is TRBV5-1, the J gene TRBJ2-5; maybe TRBD2 (5 bases). With 2 bases removed from V and 7 bases from J, the gap between germline ends came to 6 bases. CDR3 length equals 11 residues. CDR1 is SGHRS, CDR2 YFSETQ, per germline. The CDR3 coding sequence is TGCGCCAGCAGCTTCGAGGGGACCCAGTACTTC. It translates to CASSFEGTQYF. Variable domain in full (rest from reference TRBV5-1 and TRBJ2-5): KAGVTQTPRYLIKTRGQQVTLSCSPISGHRSVSWYQQTPGQGLQFLFEYFSETQRNKGNFPGRFSGRQFSNSRSEMNVSTLELGDSALYLCASSFEGTQYFGPGTRLLVL.

The chain uses TRBV5-6 and TRBJ2-7, with 9 bases matching TRBD1. Germline V gene sequence: CDR1 SGHDT, CDR2 YYEEEE. With 4 bases clipped from V and 3 bases from J, the junction kept 2 bases outside the gene matches. This CDR3 has 13 residues. CDR3 amino acids: CASSPTGGYEQYF. DNA for the CDR3: TGTGCCAGCAGCCCGACAGGGGGCTACGAGCAGTACTTC.

The chain carries TRBV28 and TRBJ1-2; D may be TRBD1 (6 bases). This CDR3 is 15 amino acids long. The germline gives CDR1 MDHEN, CDR2 SYDVKM. V was trimmed by 6 bases and J by 0 bases, leaving 14 bases between them. The CDR3 here is CASRLGQFSNYGYTF. DNA of the CDR3: TGTGCCAGCAGGCTTGGACAGTTTTCTAACTATGGCTACACCTTC.

V is TRBV6-1 and J is TRBJ2-5; 9 bases agree with TRBD1. The J segment lost 3 bases and the V segment lost 4 bases, leaving 0 bases of the junction unmatched. Germline CDR1 MNHNS, CDR2 SASEGT. The CDR3 extends over 13 amino acids. The DNA of the CDR3 is TGTGCCAGCAGTGGGACAGGGGAAGAGACCCAGTACTTC. Translation: CASSGTGEETQYF.

The chain's CDR3 is CASSPEEREYYEQYF. In DNA form, the CDR3 reads TGTGCCAGCAGCCCGGAGGAGCGGGAGTACTACGAGCAGTACTTC. The chain is built from TRBV28 and TRBJ2-7; TRBD2 agrees at 8 bases. The CDR3 runs to 15 residues. The V gene end was trimmed by 6 bases and the J gene end by 3 bases; junction bases not matched to a gene: 10. CDR1 MDHEN and CDR2 SYDVKM come from the germline V gene.

As for this clone: Other DNA sequences of this sample code for an identical CDR3. The chain uses TRBV15 and TRBJ2-5, with D maybe TRBD1 (6 bases). V gave up 3 bases and J gave up 2 bases, with 7 bases separating them. CDR1 and CDR2 (germline): LNHNV, YYDKDF (reference sequence). CDR3 length: 13 amino acids. In DNA form, the CDR3 reads TGTGCCACCAGCAGGGACAGACAAGAGACCCAGTACTTC. This codes for CATSRDRQETQYF.

The V gene is TRBV28, the J gene TRBJ2-7; TRBD2 aligns across 7 bases. V lost 5 bases to trimming and J lost 0 bases; unmatched junction nucleotides: 10. The CDR3 contains 16 residues. Germline V gene sequence: CDR1 MDHEN, CDR2 SYDVKM. CDR3 coding DNA: TGTGCCAGCAGTCTTCGGACTAGTGGGAGCTCCTACGAGCAGTACTTC. Protein product: CASSLRTSGSSYEQYF.

The chain carries TRBV7-3 and TRBJ2-1, with 9 positions matching TRBD2. Germline-derived CDR1 and CDR2 are SGHTA and FQGTGA. The CDR3 is made up of 15 amino acids. With V trimmed by 8 bases and J by 3 bases, 8 bases remained unmatched. The CDR3 here is CASSTGTSSYNEQFF. CDR3 nucleotides: TGTGCCAGCTCCACGGGGACTAGCAGCTACAATGAGCAGTTCTTC.

V is TRBV30 and J is TRBJ1-2, with D possibly matching TRBD1 (5 bases). The CDR3 runs 12 residues. CDR1 is GTSNPN and CDR2 is SVGIG in the germline V gene (reference sequence). V lost 6 bases to trimming and J lost 2 bases, with 10 bases between them. The CDR3 region is CACRGRNYGYTF. The DNA of the CDR3 is TGTGCCTGCCGGGGGAGGAACTATGGCTACACCTTC.

This chain connects TRBV30 to TRBJ1-2; 8 bases map to TRBD1. Germline V gene sequence: CDR1 GTSNPN, CDR2 SVGIG (reference sequence). V dropped 4 bases and J dropped 8; count of bases not matched to a gene: 6. The CDR3 is 12 residues long. CDR3 loop: CAWTPGGEGYTF. The CDR3 DNA sequence: TGTGCCTGGACCCCAGGGGGCGAGGGCTACACCTTC.

J is TRBJ2-2 and V is TRBV5-4; the match to TRBD2 covers 9 bases. In germline, CDR1 is SGHNT, CDR2 YYREEE (reference sequence). V dropped 4 bases and J dropped 8; count of bases not matched to a gene: 12. The CDR3 has 16 amino acids. CDR3 sequence: CASSPSGGRAGGELFF. Written as DNA, the CDR3 is TGTGCCAGCAGCCCTTCCGGCGGGAGGGCTGGGGGGGAGCTGTTTTTT.

The chain is built from TRBV11-2 and TRBJ2-2; TRBD1 matches 7 bases. With 5 bases clipped from V and 6 bases from J, the junction kept 9 bases outside the gene matches. The germline gives CDR1 SGHAT, CDR2 FQNNGV. The CDR3 is 15 residues long. The CDR3 sequence: CASSKRRQGAGELFF. The DNA of the CDR3 is TGTGCCAGCAGCAAACGGAGACAGGGCGCCGGGGAGCTGTTTTTT.

The V gene is TRBV25-1, the J gene TRBJ1-4; no definite D call. CDR3 length equals 14 residues. V was trimmed by 3 bases and J by 5 bases, leaving 10 bases between them. Germline V gene lookup returns CDR1 MGHDK and CDR2 SYGVNS. CDR3 DNA sequence: TGTGCCAGCAGTGATCCCACACCAAATGAAAAACTGTTTTTT. Translation: CASSDPTPNEKLFF.

This chain connects TRBV29-1 to TRBJ1-2; no firm D call. Between the trimmed V and J ends, which lost 7 bases and 3 bases, there was a span of 12 bases. CDR1 and CDR2 (germline): SQVTM, ANQGSEA. The CDR3 totals 12 residues. CDR3 nucleotide sequence: TGCAGCGACCGCCTCTATGACTATGGCTACACCTTC. Translated: CSDRLYDYGYTF.